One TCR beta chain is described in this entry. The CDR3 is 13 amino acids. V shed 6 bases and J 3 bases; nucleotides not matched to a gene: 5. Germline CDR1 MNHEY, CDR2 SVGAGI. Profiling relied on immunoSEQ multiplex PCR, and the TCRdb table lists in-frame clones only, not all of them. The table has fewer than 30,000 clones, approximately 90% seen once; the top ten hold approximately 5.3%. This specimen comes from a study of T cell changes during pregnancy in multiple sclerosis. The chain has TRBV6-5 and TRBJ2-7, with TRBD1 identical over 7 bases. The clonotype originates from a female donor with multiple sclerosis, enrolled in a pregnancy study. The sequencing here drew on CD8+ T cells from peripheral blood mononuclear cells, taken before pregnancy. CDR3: CASRYRDSYEQYF. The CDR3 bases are TGTGCCAGCAGATACCGGGACAGCTACGAGCAGTACTTC.